What follows are 16 T cell receptor beta chains derived from one specimen sequenced in a study of cytomegalovirus exposure and HLA in healthy donors. The PCR employed 60 Vbeta primers together with 13 Jbeta primers. Sequencing used immunoSEQ multiplex PCR; TCRdb keeps in-frame clones, though not all of them. The sample records 40,000 or so clones, almost 70% being singletons. The sequenced sample consisted of PBMCs. The receptors shown here come from a man aged 40-49 years in good health and CMV-seronegative.

This clone turned up a few times. V is TRBV27 and J is TRBJ2-7; 11 bases line up with TRBD1. The CDR3 loop spans 15 amino acids. The J segment lost 3 bases and the V segment lost 6 bases, leaving 7 bases of the junction unmatched. CDR1 and CDR2 (germline): MNHEY, SMNVEV (reference sequence). CDR3 DNA sequence: TGTGCCAGCAGCCGCGGGACAGGGGGGTTCTACGAGCAGTACTTC. Residues: CASSRGTGGFYEQYF.

The rearrangement links TRBV7-2 to TRBJ1-4; D call uncertain. The V and J ends lost 5 bases and 0 bases respectively, with 10 bases between them. Looked up from germline, CDR1 is SGHTA and CDR2 is FQGNSA. The CDR3 is 15 amino acids. The CDR3 DNA reads TGTGCCAGCAGCCGTAGAGGAGCAACTAATGAAAAACTGTTTTTT. Its protein is CASSRRGATNEKLFF.

The CDR3 reads CASSQDSSESYNEQFF. As DNA, the CDR3 is TGCGCCAGCAGCCAAGATAGTAGCGAATCCTACAATGAGCAGTTCTTC. The V and J genes are TRBV4-1 and TRBJ2-1; D possibly corresponds to TRBD2 (5 bases). Germline CDR1 is MGHRA and CDR2 is YSYEKL. Trimming stripped 0 bases from V and 1 base from J, with 10 bases between. This CDR3 is 16 amino acids long.

The chain joins TRBV7-9 to TRBJ2-1, with D perhaps matching TRBD2 (5 bases). Trimming stripped 5 bases from V and 0 bases from J, with 11 bases between. CDR1 and CDR2 (germline): SEHNR, FQNEAQ (reference sequence). The CDR3 is 15 residues long. The CDR3 sequence is CASSTRGSSYNEQFF. CDR3 DNA: TGTGCCAGCAGCACTCGGGGAAGCTCCTACAATGAGCAGTTCTTC.

The rearrangement links TRBV7-8 to TRBJ1-5, with D perhaps TRBD1 (6 bases). This CDR3 is 16 amino acids long. Trimming pared 1 base from V and 0 bases from J, leaving 10 bases between. Germline V gene data show CDR1 as SGHVS and CDR2 as FQNEAQ. For the CDR3, the DNA is TGTGCCAGCAGCTTAGAGGCAGGGGATAGCAATCAGCCCCAGCATTTT. It yields the protein CASSLEAGDSNQPQHF.

J is TRBJ1-6 and V is TRBV7-8, with TRBD1 as a possible D gene (6 bases). Germline values: CDR1 SGHVS, CDR2 FQNEAQ. V gave up 5 bases and J gave up 10 bases, with 18 bases separating them. There are 15 residues in the CDR3. The CDR3 reads CASSQISTGNSPLHF. The CDR3 DNA sequence: TGTGCCAGCAGCCAGATTTCCACAGGGAACTCACCCCTCCACTTT.

V is TRBV30 and J is TRBJ2-5, with 9 bases aligning to TRBD1. The ends lost 3 bases at V and 2 bases at J; junction bases unmatched: 7. Germline CDR1 reads GTSNPN; CDR2 reads SVGIG (reference sequence). This CDR3 comprises 15 residues. In DNA form, the CDR3 reads TGTGCCTGGAGCGAGGGACAGGGTGGGCAAGAGACCCAGTACTTC. Protein product: CAWSEGQGGQETQYF. Filled out from reference TRBV30 and TRBJ2-5, the complete variable domain reads SQTIHQWPATLVQPVGSPLSLECTVEGTSNPNLYWYRQAAGRGLQLLFYSVGIGQISSEVPQNLSASRPQDRQFILSSKKLLLSDSGFYLCAWSEGQGGQETQYFGPGTRLLVL.

This clone was found once. This chain's CDR3 is CATSRVYSNQPQHF. CDR3 bases: TGTGCCACCAGCAGAGTTTATAGCAATCAGCCCCAGCATTTT. The chain joins TRBV15 to TRBJ1-5; D gene unclear. This CDR3 is 14 amino acids long. Trimming removed 1 base from V and 0 bases from J, with 4 bases in between. From germline, CDR1 is LNHNV and CDR2 YYDKDF (reference sequence).

The V gene is TRBV7-3, the J gene TRBJ2-3; TRBD2 matches 10 bases. J lost 4 bases, V lost 5 bases, and 3 bases had no gene match. Germline V lookup: CDR1 SGHTA, CDR2 FQGTGA. The CDR3 consists of 14 residues. Written as DNA, the CDR3 is TGTGCCAGCAGCCTAGCGGGGGAACCAGATACGCAGTATTTT. Protein sequence: CASSLAGEPDTQYF.

The V call is TRBV5-1, the J call TRBJ2-7; possibly TRBD2 for D (6 bases). The CDR3 sequence is 16 residues long. The V end lost 0 bases, the J end lost 5 bases, and 18 bases lay between the germline ends. From germline, CDR1 is SGHRS and CDR2 YFSETQ. CDR3 region: CASSLASEGGRDEQYF. In nucleotides, the CDR3 is TGCGCCAGCAGCTTGGCCTCGGAGGGTGGTAGGGACGAGCAGTACTTC.

V gene TRBV6-1 combines with J gene TRBJ1-2; possible D gene TRBD1, 5 bases. The V gene's germline CDR1 is MNHNS and CDR2 SASEGT. V was cut by 3 bases and J by 4 bases, with 12 bases left in between. CDR3 length equals 14 residues. CDR3 in DNA: TGTGCCAGCAGTGATTCGGGGGTTGGCTATGGCTACACCTTC. This gives the protein CASSDSGVGYGYTF.

Only a few counts were recorded for this clone. V and J are TRBV9 and TRBJ1-4; D unresolved. CDR3 size: 14 residues. The germline V gene encodes CDR1 SGDLS and CDR2 YYNGEE. Trimming removed 0 bases at V and 6 bases at J, with 9 bases between. The CDR3 DNA sequence: TGTGCCAGCAGCGTAGAAGGGAGGGATGAAAAACTGTTTTTT. Translated, it gives CASSVEGRDEKLFF. The full variable domain, rest sourced from reference TRBV9 and TRBJ1-4, is DSGVTQTPKHLITATGQRVTLRCSPRSGDLSVYWYQQSLDQGLQFLIQYYNGEERAKGNILERFSAQQFPDLHSELNLSSLELGDSALYFCASSVEGRDEKLFFGSGTQLSVL.

This clone has just a few counts. The J gene is TRBJ1-1, the V gene TRBV2; 11 positions match TRBD1. Germline V gene data show CDR1 as SNHLY and CDR2 as FYNNEI. V was pared by 8 bases and J by 0 bases, with 8 bases of the junction left unmatched. This CDR3 is built from 16 residues. The CDR3 coding sequence is TGTGCCAGCCGGCCGGGACAGGGGGTTATGAACACTGAAGCTTTCTTT. Translated: CASRPGQGVMNTEAFF.

The rearrangement joins TRBV5-4 to TRBJ2-1; tentatively, D is TRBD2 (6 bases). Per germline, CDR1 SGHNT and CDR2 YYREEE (reference sequence). Trimming left V 3 bases short and J 8 bases short, with 12 bases between. This CDR3 is 13 amino acids long. DNA of the CDR3: TGTGCCAGCAGCTCTACTAGCTTCGATGAGCAGTTCTTC. The encoded protein is CASSSTSFDEQFF.

The rearrangement joins TRBV4-1 to TRBJ2-7; tentative D call: TRBD1 (5 bases). This CDR3 has 15 amino acids. Germline-derived CDR1 and CDR2 are MGHRA and YSYEKL. V dropped 1 base and J dropped 5 bases, with 15 bases sitting between them. CDR3 nucleotide sequence: TGCGCCAGCAGCCAAGGATCGAAGGGGCGAAACGAGCAGTACTTC. This translates into CASSQGSKGRNEQYF.

The chain couples TRBV6-5 to TRBJ1-5; a possible D gene is TRBD1 (6 bases). Germline-derived CDR1 and CDR2 are MNHEY and SVGAGI. V lost 5 bases and J lost 7, with 12 bases in between. The CDR3 is 13 residues long. CDR3 DNA: TGTGCCAGCAGTCGGGGGGGACACCAGCCCCAGCATTTT. Translated: CASSRGGHQPQHF.